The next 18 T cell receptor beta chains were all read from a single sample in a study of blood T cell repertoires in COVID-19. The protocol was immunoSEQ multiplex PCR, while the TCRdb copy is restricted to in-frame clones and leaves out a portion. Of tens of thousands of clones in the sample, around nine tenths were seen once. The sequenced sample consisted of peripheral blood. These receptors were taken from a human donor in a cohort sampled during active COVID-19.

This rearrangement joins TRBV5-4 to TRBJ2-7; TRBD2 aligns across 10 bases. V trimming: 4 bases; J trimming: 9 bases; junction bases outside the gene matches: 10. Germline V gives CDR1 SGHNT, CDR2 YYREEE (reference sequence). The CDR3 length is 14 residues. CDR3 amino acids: CASSPKTSGRVQYF. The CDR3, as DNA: TGTGCCAGCAGCCCGAAGACTAGCGGGCGGGTGCAGTACTTC.

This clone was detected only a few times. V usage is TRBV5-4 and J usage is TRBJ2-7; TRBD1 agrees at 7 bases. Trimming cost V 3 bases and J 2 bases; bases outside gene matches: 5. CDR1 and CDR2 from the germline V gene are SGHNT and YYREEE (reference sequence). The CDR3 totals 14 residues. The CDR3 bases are TGTGCCAGCAGCTCTAACAGGGGAGCCTACGAGCAGTACTTC. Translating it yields CASSSNRGAYEQYF.

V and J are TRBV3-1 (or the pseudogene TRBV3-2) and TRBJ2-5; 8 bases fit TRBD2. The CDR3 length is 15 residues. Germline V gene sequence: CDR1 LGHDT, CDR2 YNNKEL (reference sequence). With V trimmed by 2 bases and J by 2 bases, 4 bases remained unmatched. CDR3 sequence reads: CASSQTVAGQETQYF. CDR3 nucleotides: TGTGCCAGCAGCCAAACCGTAGCGGGACAAGAGACCCAGTACTTC.

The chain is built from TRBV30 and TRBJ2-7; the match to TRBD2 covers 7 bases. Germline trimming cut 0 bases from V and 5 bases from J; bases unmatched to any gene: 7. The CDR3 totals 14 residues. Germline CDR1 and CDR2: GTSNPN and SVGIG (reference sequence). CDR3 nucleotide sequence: TGTGCCTGGAGTGTAGGAGCGGGGAATAACGAGCAGTACTTC. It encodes CAWSVGAGNNEQYF.

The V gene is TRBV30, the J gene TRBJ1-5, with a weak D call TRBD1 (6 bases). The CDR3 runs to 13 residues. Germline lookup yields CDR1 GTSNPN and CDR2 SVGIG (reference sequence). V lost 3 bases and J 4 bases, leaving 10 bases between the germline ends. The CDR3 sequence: CAWSRDTNQPQHF. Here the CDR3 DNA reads TGTGCCTGGAGCCGGGACACGAATCAGCCCCAGCATTTT.

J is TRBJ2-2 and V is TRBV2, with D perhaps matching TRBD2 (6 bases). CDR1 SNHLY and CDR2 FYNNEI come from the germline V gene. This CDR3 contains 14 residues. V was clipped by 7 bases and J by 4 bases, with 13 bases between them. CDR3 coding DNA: TGTGCCAGCAACGAGGGAGCGGGCACCGGGGAGCTGTTTTTT. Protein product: CASNEGAGTGELFF. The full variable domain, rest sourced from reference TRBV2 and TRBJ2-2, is EPEVTQTPSHQVTQMGQEVILRCVPISNHLYFYWYRQILGQKVEFLVSFYNNEISEKSEIFDDQFSVERPDGSNFTLKIRSTKLEDSAMYFCASNEGAGTGELFFGEGSRLTVL.

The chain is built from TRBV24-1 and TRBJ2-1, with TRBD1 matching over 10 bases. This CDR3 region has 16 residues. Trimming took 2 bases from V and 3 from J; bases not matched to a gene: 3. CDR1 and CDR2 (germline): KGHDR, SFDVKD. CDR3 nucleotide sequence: TGTGCCACCAGTGATTCGGACAGGGGGTTCTACAATGAGCAGTTCTTC. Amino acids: CATSDSDRGFYNEQFF.

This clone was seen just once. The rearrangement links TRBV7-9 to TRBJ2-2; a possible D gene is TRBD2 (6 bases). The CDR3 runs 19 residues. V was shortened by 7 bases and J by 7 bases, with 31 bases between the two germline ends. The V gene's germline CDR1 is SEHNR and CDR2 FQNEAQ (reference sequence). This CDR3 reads CASNSPRTSGGPRSGELFF. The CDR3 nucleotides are TGTGCCAGCAACTCTCCCCGAACGTCAGGAGGGCCAAGGAGCGGGGAGCTGTTTTTT.

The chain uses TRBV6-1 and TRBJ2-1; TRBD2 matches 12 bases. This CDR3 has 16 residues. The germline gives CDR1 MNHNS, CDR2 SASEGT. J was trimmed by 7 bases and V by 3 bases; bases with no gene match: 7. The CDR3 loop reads CASSDLAGGPINEQFF. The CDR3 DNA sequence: TGTGCCAGCAGTGATCTAGCGGGGGGGCCTATTAATGAGCAGTTCTTC.

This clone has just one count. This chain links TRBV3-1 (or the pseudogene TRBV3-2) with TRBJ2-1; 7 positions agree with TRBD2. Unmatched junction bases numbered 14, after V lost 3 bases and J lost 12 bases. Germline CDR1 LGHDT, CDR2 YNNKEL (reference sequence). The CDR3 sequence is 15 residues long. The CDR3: CASSHRSGAPGGQFF. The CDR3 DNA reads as TGTGCCAGCAGCCATAGGAGCGGGGCCCCGGGTGGGCAGTTCTTC.

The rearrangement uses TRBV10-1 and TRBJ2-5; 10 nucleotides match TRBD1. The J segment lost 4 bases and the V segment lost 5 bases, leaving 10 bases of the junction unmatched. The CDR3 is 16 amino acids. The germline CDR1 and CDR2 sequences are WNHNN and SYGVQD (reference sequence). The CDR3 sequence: CASSQNTGTGAETQYF. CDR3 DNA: TGCGCCAGCAGTCAGAATACCGGGACAGGGGCAGAGACCCAGTACTTC.

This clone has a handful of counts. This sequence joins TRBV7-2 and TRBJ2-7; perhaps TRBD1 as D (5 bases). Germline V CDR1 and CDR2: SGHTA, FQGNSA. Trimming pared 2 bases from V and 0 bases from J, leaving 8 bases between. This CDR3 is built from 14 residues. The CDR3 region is CASSLYGASYEQYF. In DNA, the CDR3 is TGTGCCAGCAGCTTATATGGGGCCTCCTACGAGCAGTACTTC.

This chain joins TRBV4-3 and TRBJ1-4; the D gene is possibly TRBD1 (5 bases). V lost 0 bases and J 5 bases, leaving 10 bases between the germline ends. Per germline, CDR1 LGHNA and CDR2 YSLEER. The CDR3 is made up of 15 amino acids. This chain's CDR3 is CASSQDRGVNEKLFF. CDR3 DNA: TGCGCCAGCAGCCAAGATCGGGGGGTGAATGAAAAACTGTTTTTT.

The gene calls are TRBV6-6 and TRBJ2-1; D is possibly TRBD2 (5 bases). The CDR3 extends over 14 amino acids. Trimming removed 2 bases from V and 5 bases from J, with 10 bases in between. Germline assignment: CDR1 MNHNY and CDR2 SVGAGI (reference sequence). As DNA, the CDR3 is TGTGCCAGCAGTTACGTACTGAGGGACAATGAGCAGTTCTTC. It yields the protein CASSYVLRDNEQFF.

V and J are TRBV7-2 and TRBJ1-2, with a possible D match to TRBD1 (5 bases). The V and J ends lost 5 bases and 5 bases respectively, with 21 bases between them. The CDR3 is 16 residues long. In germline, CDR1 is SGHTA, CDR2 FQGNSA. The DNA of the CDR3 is TGTGCCAGCAGCCTTGACAGCCTACCGGGGGGTTATGGCTACACCTTC. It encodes CASSLDSLPGGYGYTF.

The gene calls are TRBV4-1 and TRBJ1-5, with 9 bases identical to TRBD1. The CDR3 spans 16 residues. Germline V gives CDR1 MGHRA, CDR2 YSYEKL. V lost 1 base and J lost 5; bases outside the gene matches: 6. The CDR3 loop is CASSQGTGVGDQPQHF. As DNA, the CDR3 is TGCGCCAGCAGCCAAGGGACAGGGGTGGGGGATCAGCCCCAGCATTTT.

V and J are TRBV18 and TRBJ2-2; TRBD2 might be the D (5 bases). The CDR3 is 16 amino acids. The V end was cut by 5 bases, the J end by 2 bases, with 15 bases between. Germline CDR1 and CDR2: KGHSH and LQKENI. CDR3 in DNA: TGTGCCAGCTCAGCCGCGGGTAACGGTAACACCGGGGAGCTGTTTTTT. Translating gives CASSAAGNGNTGELFF.

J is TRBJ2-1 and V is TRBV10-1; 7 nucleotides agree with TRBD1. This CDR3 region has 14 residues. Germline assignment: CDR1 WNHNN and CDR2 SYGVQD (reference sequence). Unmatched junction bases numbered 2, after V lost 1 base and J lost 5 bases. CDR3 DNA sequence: TGCGCCAGCAGTGAGTATCAGGGGGACAATGAGCAGTTCTTC. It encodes CASSEYQGDNEQFF.